One and the same sample provided the 24 T cell receptor beta chains below, sequenced in a study of cytomegalovirus exposure and HLA in healthy donors. 13 Jbeta primers and 60 Vbeta primers were used for the PCR. Some clones are missing from TCRdb's copy, which holds only in-frame ones; the method was immunoSEQ multiplex PCR. Of about 98,000 clones in the sample, about four fifths are singletons; the top ten hold 3.7%. The specimen sequenced was PBMCs. Source of these receptors: a female donor in good health and CMV-seropositive.

This sequence joins TRBV11-2 and TRBJ1-1; D not resolved. CDR1 is SGHAT and CDR2 is FQNNGV in the germline V gene. The CDR3 totals 12 residues. The ends were cut back, 2 bases at V and 8 bases at J, with 9 bases in the middle. The CDR3: CASSLTKPEAFF. The CDR3 DNA is TGTGCCAGCAGCTTAACAAAACCGGAAGCTTTCTTT. Using reference TRBV11-2 and TRBJ1-1 for the parts outside the CDR3, the full variable domain is EAGVAQSPRYKIIEKRQSVAFWCNPISGHATLYWYQQILGQGPKLLIQFQNNGVVDDSQLPKDRFSAERLKGVDSTLKIQPAKLEDSAVYLCASSLTKPEAFFGQGTRLTVV.

This chain links TRBV30 with TRBJ1-2, with D unresolved. Trimming shortened V by 3 bases and J by 5 bases, and 10 bases separated the two germline ends. Germline V gene lookup returns CDR1 GTSNPN and CDR2 SVGIG (reference sequence). This CDR3 contains 12 residues. CDR3: CAWRDGLYGYTF. As DNA, the CDR3 is TGTGCCTGGAGGGACGGACTATATGGCTACACCTTC.

The chain couples TRBV19 to TRBJ1-1; D is uncertain. The germline V gene has CDR1 LNHDA and CDR2 SQIVND (reference sequence). CDR3 size: 11 residues. Deletions cut 4 bases from V and 10 bases from J, with 10 bases between. The DNA of the CDR3 is TGTGCCAGTAGTAACCCCAGCGGAGCTTTCTTT. This translates into CASSNPSGAFF.

This chain connects TRBV4-1 to TRBJ2-3; TRBD2 aligns across 7 bases. CDR3 length: 16 amino acids. J lost 5 bases, V lost 0 bases, and 8 bases had no gene match. Germline CDR1 reads MGHRA; CDR2 reads YSYEKL. The CDR3 DNA sequence: TGCGCCAGCAGCCAAGAATCGGGACTACTATTAGATACGCAGTATTTT. Translated, it gives CASSQESGLLLDTQYF.

The V call is TRBV4-1, the J call TRBJ2-1, with 7 bases matching TRBD2. J was trimmed by 5 bases and V by 1 base; bases with no gene match: 5. CDR1 and CDR2 (germline): MGHRA, YSYEKL. This CDR3 is 15 amino acids long. For the CDR3, the DNA is TGCGCCAGCAGCCAAGCCCTAGCGGATGACAATGAGCAGTTCTTC. Translation gives CASSQALADDNEQFF.

The chain employs TRBV25-1 and TRBJ1-4, with 11 bases that match TRBD1. J gave up 7 bases and V 7 bases, and 8 bases lay outside the gene matches. The germline gives CDR1 MGHDK, CDR2 SYGVNS. The CDR3 sequence is 15 residues long. This CDR3 reads CASTEDRGRGEKLFF. CDR3 coding DNA: TGTGCCAGCACTGAGGACAGGGGGCGAGGTGAAAAACTGTTTTTT.

This clone is a singleton in its sample. Other DNA variants within this sample encode the same CDR3. The CDR3 DNA sequence: TGTGCCAGCAGCCCTCCCTGGCGGGGGGGAGATACGCAGTATTTT. Translation gives CASSPPWRGGDTQYF. This chain links TRBV11-2 with TRBJ2-3; 9 nucleotides line up with TRBD2. The germline CDR1 and CDR2 sequences are SGHAT and FQNNGV. The CDR3 extends over 15 amino acids. The V and J ends lost 5 bases and 5 bases, in that order; junction bases with no gene match: 8.

V usage is TRBV14 and J usage is TRBJ2-3; possibly TRBD1 for D (5 bases). Germline V gene data show CDR1 as SGHDN and CDR2 as FVKESK. This CDR3 comprises 16 residues. Trimming removed 1 base from V and 7 bases from J, with 18 bases in between. The DNA for the CDR3 is TGTGCCAGCAGCCAAGCTAAGGCAGGGTGGTCTTATACGCAGTATTTT. This codes for CASSQAKAGWSYTQYF.

The V gene is TRBV4-1, the J gene TRBJ1-6; D is uncertain. V was trimmed by 1 base and J by 3 bases, leaving 13 bases between them. The length of the CDR3 is 17 residues. Germline values: CDR1 MGHRA, CDR2 YSYEKL. The CDR3 region has the DNA TGCGCCAGCAGCCAAGCTCCGGAGGCCTACTATAATTCACCCCTCCACTTT. Translated, it gives CASSQAPEAYYNSPLHF.

The J gene is TRBJ2-1, the V gene TRBV7-6, with 12 bases identical to TRBD2. The CDR3 consists of 18 residues. Trimming removed 5 bases from V and 1 base from J; junction bases left unmatched: 9. Germline CDR1 reads SGHVS; CDR2 reads FNYEAQ. The CDR3 DNA follows: TGTGCCAGCAGCCCACCTCGACTAGCGGGAGAGTCCTACAATGAGCAGTTCTTC. Encoded protein: CASSPPRLAGESYNEQFF.

The chain joins TRBV11-3 to TRBJ2-1, with D maybe TRBD1 (6 bases). Germline V CDR1 and CDR2: SGHNT, YENEEA. The germline V and J ends were trimmed by 1 base and 4 bases, with 14 bases remaining between them. The CDR3 is 16 residues long. The CDR3 here is CASSLAPRGSYNEQFF. CDR3 nucleotides: TGTGCCAGCAGCTTAGCGCCCAGGGGCAGTTACAATGAGCAGTTCTTC.

CDR3 loop: CASSGTADGTQYF. The CDR3 DNA follows: TGTGCCAGCAGTGGGACAGCGGATGGGACCCAGTACTTC. This sequence joins TRBV27 and TRBJ2-5; 7 positions agree with TRBD1. The germline V gene encodes CDR1 MNHEY and CDR2 SMNVEV (reference sequence). J lost 7 bases, V lost 5 bases, and 7 bases had no gene match. The CDR3 has 13 amino acids.

The CDR3 region is CASSNTGLAKNIQYF. CDR3 nucleotides: TGTGCCAGCAGCAACACAGGGCTAGCCAAAAACATTCAGTACTTC. J is TRBJ2-4 and V is TRBV28; D possibly corresponds to TRBD1 (6 bases). Looked up from germline, CDR1 is MDHEN and CDR2 is SYDVKM. The CDR3 is 15 residues long. Trimming left V 6 bases short and J 0 bases short, with 12 bases between.

This clone was counted once. The J gene is TRBJ1-2, the V gene TRBV5-4, with 7 bases lining up with TRBD1. Per germline, CDR1 SGHNT and CDR2 YYREEE (reference sequence). The CDR3 runs 17 residues. The ends lost 3 bases at V and 4 bases at J; junction bases unmatched: 15. This chain's CDR3 is CASSSDRTGDSGYGYTF. CDR3 DNA: TGTGCCAGCAGCTCCGATAGGACAGGCGACTCGGGCTATGGCTACACCTTC.

This sequence joins TRBV11-2 and TRBJ1-5, with 7 bases lining up with TRBD1. This CDR3 comprises 15 residues. After removal of 5 bases from V and 3 bases from J, the junction contained 7 bases not matched to a gene. Looked up from germline, CDR1 is SGHAT and CDR2 is FQNNGV. The DNA of the CDR3 is TGTGCCAGCAGCGTGATGACAGGGATCAATCAGCCCCAGCATTTT. It specifies CASSVMTGINQPQHF.

The chain carries TRBV2 and TRBJ2-1, with a possible D match to TRBD2 (6 bases). V shed 0 bases and J shed 8 bases, with 11 bases lying between them. Germline V gene data show CDR1 as SNHLY and CDR2 as FYNNEI. This CDR3 region has 14 residues. The CDR3 here is CASSEAGGIYEQFF. Here the CDR3 DNA reads TGTGCCAGCAGTGAAGCGGGCGGGATCTATGAGCAGTTCTTC.

The chain couples TRBV25-1 to TRBJ2-3; 10 nucleotides agree with TRBD1. Trimming took 6 bases from V and 5 from J; bases not matched to a gene: 2. Germline V gene lookup returns CDR1 MGHDK and CDR2 SYGVNS. The CDR3 extends over 13 amino acids. DNA of the CDR3: TGTGCCAGCAGAGGACAGGGGGTAGATACGCAGTATTTT. Translation: CASRGQGVDTQYF.

The chain recombines TRBV9 with TRBJ1-1; TRBD1 might be the D (5 bases). CDR1 and CDR2 (germline): SGDLS, YYNGEE. The CDR3 runs to 12 residues. Trimming left V 7 bases short and J 6 bases short, with 13 bases between. The CDR3 DNA reads as TGTGCCAGCGGACACCAGGGTTCTGAAGCTTTCTTT. It yields the protein CASGHQGSEAFF.

The chain uses TRBV7-9 and TRBJ2-2; D might be TRBD2 (6 bases). Germline V CDR1 and CDR2: SEHNR, FQNEAQ (reference sequence). The V end lost 8 bases, the J end lost 2 bases, and 9 bases lay between the germline ends. The CDR3 sequence is 13 residues long. CDR3 loop: CASGTFNTGELFF. The CDR3 nucleotides are TGTGCCAGCGGGACTTTTAACACCGGGGAGCTGTTTTTT.

The genes are TRBV5-4 and TRBJ1-1, with D unresolved. The germline CDR1 and CDR2 sequences are SGHNT and YYREEE (reference sequence). Between the trimmed V and J ends, which lost 2 bases and 6 bases, there was a span of 14 bases. There are 14 residues in the CDR3. The DNA of the CDR3 is TGTGCCAGCAGCTTATACGCCCGGGGAGCTGAAGCTTTCTTT. Translating it yields CASSLYARGAEAFF.

The chain recombines TRBV19 with TRBJ2-7, with D possibly matching TRBD1 (5 bases). Germline values: CDR1 LNHDA, CDR2 SQIVND (reference sequence). Trimming left V 4 bases short and J 0 bases short, with 10 bases between. This CDR3 contains 14 residues. The CDR3 region has the DNA TGTGCCAGTAGTACCACAGGTCCCTCCTACGAGCAGTACTTC. Translated: CASSTTGPSYEQYF.

The rearrangement joins TRBV11-2 to TRBJ2-7, with 14 bases identical to TRBD2. Germline V lookup: CDR1 SGHAT, CDR2 FQNNGV. V shed 5 bases, J shed 2 bases, and the junction held 5 bases outside the gene matches. This CDR3 contains 16 residues. CDR3 DNA: TGTGCCAGCAGCGCTGGACTAGCGGGAGGAACCTACGAGCAGTACTTC. Its protein is CASSAGLAGGTYEQYF.

This chain joins TRBV29-1 and TRBJ2-7; 8 positions agree with TRBD1. The trim removed 4 bases at V and 5 bases at J, leaving 7 bases unmatched. Germline CDR1 and CDR2: SQVTM and ANQGSEA. This CDR3 is built from 13 residues. CDR3 in amino acids: CSVGRTGSHEQYF. The DNA for the CDR3 is TGCAGCGTTGGACGGACAGGGAGCCACGAGCAGTACTTC.

There are a few counts of this clone. This sequence joins TRBV19 and TRBJ1-5; 9 bases align to TRBD1. Germline V gives CDR1 LNHDA, CDR2 SQIVND (reference sequence). The CDR3 covers 16 residues. The J segment lost 6 bases and the V segment lost 7 bases, leaving 13 bases of the junction unmatched. CDR3 residues: CASTPRRGQGGQPQHF. DNA of the CDR3: TGTGCCAGTACCCCTCGGAGGGGACAGGGAGGTCAGCCCCAGCATTTT.